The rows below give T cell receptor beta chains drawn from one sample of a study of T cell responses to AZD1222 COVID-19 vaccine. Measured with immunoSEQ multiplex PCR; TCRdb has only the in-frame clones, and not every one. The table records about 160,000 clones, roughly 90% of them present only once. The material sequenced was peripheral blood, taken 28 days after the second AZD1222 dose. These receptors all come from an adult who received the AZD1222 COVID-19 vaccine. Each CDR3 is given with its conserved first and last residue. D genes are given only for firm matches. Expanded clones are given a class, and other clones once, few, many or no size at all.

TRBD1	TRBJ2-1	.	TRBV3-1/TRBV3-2	CASSPRQGFSNEQFF	TGTGCCAGCAGCCCACGACAGGGCTTTAGCAATGAGCAGTTCTTC
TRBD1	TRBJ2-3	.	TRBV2	CASSGRQGGTDTQYF	TGTGCCAGCAGTGGGAGACAGGGGGGCACAGATACGCAGTATTTT
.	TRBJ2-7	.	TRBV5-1	CASSLAARGEQYF	TGCGCCAGCAGCTTGGCCGCGAGAGGCGAGCAGTACTTC
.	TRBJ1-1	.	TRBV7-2	CASSIQARQSSTEAFF	TGTGCCAGCAGTATACAAGCCAGGCAGAGTAGCACTGAAGCTTTCTTT
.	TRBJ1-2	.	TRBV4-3	CASSPTPHGTGGYTF	TGCGCCAGCAGCCCCACCCCACATGGGACCGGTGGCTACACCTTC
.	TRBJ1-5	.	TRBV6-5	CASSRTVGNQPQHF	TGTGCCAGCAGTCGGACGGTGGGGAATCAGCCCCAGCATTTT
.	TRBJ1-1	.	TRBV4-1	CASSQDGSRGGGSTEAFF	TGCGCCAGCAGCCAAGATGGTTCCCGGGGTGGGGGGAGCACTGAAGCTTTCTTT
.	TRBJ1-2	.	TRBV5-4	CASSLDGAYYTF	TGTGCCAGCAGCTTGGATGGAGCTTACTACACCTTC
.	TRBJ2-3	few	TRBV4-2	CASSQDENTQYF	TGTGCCAGCAGCCAAGACGAAAATACGCAGTATTTT
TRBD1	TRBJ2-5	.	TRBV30	CAWKGAVQETQYF	TGTGCCTGGAAGGGGGCAGTTCAAGAGACCCAGTACTTC
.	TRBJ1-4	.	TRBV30	CAWSQSTNEKLFF	TGTGCCTGGAGTCAGTCAACTAATGAAAAACTGTTTTTT
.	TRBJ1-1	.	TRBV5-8	CASSLMRGNTEAFF	TGTGCCAGCAGCTTGATGCGGGGGAACACTGAAGCTTTCTTT
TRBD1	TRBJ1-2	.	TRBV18	CASSGQGSQNGYTF	TGTGCCAGCTCTGGACAGGGGTCCCAAAATGGCTACACCTTC
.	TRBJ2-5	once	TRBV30	CAWSQGSTETQYF	TGTGCCTGGAGTCAGGGTAGTACGGAGACCCAGTACTTC
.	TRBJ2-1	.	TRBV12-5	CASGLGLSGPGEQFF	TGTGCTAGTGGTTTGGGGCTAAGCGGGCCGGGTGAGCAGTTCTTC
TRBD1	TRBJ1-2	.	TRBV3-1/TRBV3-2	CASSQATRAGGWGYGYTF	TGTGCCAGCAGCCAAGCTACTAGGGCAGGGGGCTGGGGCTATGGCTACACCTTC
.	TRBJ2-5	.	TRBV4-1	CASSQVPPQETQYF	TGCGCCAGCAGCCAAGTTCCCCCGCAGGAGACCCAGTACTTC
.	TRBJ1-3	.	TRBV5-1	CASSSSTQRNTIYF	TGCGCCAGCAGCTCCTCAACACAGCGAAACACCATATATTTT
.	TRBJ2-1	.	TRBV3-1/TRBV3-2	CASSQDWARDEQFF	TGTGCCAGCAGCCAAGATTGGGCCCGGGATGAGCAGTTCTTC
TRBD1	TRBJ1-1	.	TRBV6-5	CASSPTGGTEAFF	TGTGCCAGCAGTCCCACAGGGGGCACTGAAGCTTTCTTT
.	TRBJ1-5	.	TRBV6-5	CASSYSTGQPQHF	TGTGCCAGCAGTTACTCGACGGGTCAGCCCCAGCATTTT
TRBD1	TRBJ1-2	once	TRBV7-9	CASSRGPRDREDGYTF	TGTGCCAGCAGCCGGGGCCCCCGGGACAGGGAAGATGGCTACACCTTC
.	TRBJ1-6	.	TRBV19	CASTGRGYSPLHF	TGTGCCAGTACGGGCAGGGGATATTCACCCCTCCACTTT
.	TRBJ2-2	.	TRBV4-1	CASSQDSTVNTGELFF	TGCGCCAGCAGCCAAGATTCGACAGTGAACACCGGGGAGCTGTTTTTT
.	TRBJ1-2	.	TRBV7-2	CASSLNPGPLYGYTF	TGTGCCAGCAGCTTAAATCCAGGGCCTCTATATGGCTACACCTTC
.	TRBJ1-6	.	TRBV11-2	CASSLAGLHNSPLHF	TGTGCCAGCAGCCTAGCGGGACTGCATAATTCACCCCTCCACTTT
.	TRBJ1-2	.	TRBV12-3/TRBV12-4	CASSLLSGYTF	TGTGCCAGCAGTCTACTATCCGGCTACACCTTC
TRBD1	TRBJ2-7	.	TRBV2	CAIQARTGTYEQYF	TGTGCCATCCAAGCCCGGACAGGGACCTACGAGCAGTACTTC
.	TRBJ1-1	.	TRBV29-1	CSAGIETEAFF	TGCAGCGCCGGGATTGAGACTGAAGCTTTCTTT
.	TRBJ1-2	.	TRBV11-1	CASSARRGSGYTF	TGTGCCAGCAGCGCAAGACGGGGCTCTGGCTACACCTTC
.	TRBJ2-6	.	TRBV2	CASSVFAGANVLTF	TGTGCCAGCAGTGTATTTGCTGGGGCCAACGTCCTGACTTTC
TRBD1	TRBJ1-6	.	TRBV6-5	CASRDSNSPLHF	TGTGCCAGCCGGGACAGCAATTCACCCCTCCACTTT
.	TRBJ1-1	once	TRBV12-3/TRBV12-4	CASSLGGGTEAFF	TGTGCCAGCAGTTTAGGGGGGGGTACTGAAGCTTTCTTT
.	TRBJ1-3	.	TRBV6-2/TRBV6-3	CASSYSTAAGNTIYF	TGTGCCAGCAGTTACTCGACAGCGGCTGGAAACACCATATATTTT
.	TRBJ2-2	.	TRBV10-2	CASSLASSHTGELFF	TGCGCCAGCAGTCTCGCTAGTTCGCACACCGGGGAGCTGTTTTTT
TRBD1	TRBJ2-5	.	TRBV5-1	CASSLTGGLEETQYF	TGCGCCAGCAGCCTGACAGGGGGACTTGAAGAGACCCAGTACTTC
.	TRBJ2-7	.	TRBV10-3	CAISEIGGEQYF	TGTGCCATCAGTGAGATCGGAGGAGAGCAGTACTTC
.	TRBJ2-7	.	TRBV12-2	CASRLASDRRYEQYF	TGTGCAAGTCGCTTAGCCTCGGACAGGAGGTACGAGCAGTACTTC
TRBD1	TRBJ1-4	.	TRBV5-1	CASSVSGTGAEKLFF	TGCGCCAGCAGCGTCTCCGGGACAGGGGCTGAAAAACTGTTTTTT
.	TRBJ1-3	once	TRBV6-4	CASRADSLGNTIYF	TGTGCCAGCAGAGCTGACAGCCTTGGAAACACCATATATTTT
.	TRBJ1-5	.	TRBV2	CASSSEPRVFSQPQHF	TGTGCCAGCTCCAGCGAACCGAGGGTGTTTAGCCAGCCCCAGCATTTT
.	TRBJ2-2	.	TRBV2	CASSEGQGRTGELFF	TGTGCCAGCAGTGAAGGGCAGGGGAGAACCGGGGAGCTGTTTTTT
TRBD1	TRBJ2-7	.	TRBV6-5	CASRLQGRLYEQYF	TGTGCCAGCAGACTACAGGGGAGACTCTACGAGCAGTACTTC
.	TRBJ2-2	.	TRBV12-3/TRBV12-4	CASSLVAGELFF	TGTGCCAGCAGTTTGGTGGCCGGGGAGCTGTTTTTT
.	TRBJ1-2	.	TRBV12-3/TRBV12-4	CASSLGRLGYTF	TGTGCCAGCAGTTTAGGCCGACTAGGCTACACCTTC
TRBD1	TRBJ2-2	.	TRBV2	CASILDRGFGGELFF	TGTGCCAGCATTCTCGACAGGGGCTTTGGCGGGGAGCTGTTTTTT
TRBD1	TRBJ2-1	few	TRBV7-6	CASSSRQGSYNEQFF	TGTGCCAGCAGCTCCCGACAGGGAAGCTACAATGAGCAGTTCTTC
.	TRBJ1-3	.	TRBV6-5	CASSYLGAGDTIYF	TGTGCCAGCAGTTACCTGGGGGCGGGAGACACCATATATTTT
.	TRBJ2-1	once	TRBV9	CASTPHGGIYNEQFF	TGTGCCAGCACCCCCCATGGAGGGATTTACAATGAGCAGTTCTTC
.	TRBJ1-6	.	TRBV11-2	CASSPTGVESPLHF	TGTGCCAGCAGCCCCACGGGGGTGGAATCACCCCTCCACTTT
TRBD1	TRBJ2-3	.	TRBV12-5	CASGPDTGTGIPRDTQYF	TGTGCTAGTGGGCCTGACACCGGGACAGGGATCCCTCGGGATACGCAGTATTTT
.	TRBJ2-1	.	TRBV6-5	CASSRTRTSEQFF	TGTGCCAGCAGCCGAACACGGACAAGTGAGCAGTTCTTC
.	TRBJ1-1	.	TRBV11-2	CASSNSTGLNTEAFF	TGTGCCAGCAGCAATTCGACAGGATTGAACACTGAAGCTTTCTTT
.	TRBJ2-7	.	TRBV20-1	CSGRGSGEQYF	TGCAGTGGTAGGGGTTCTGGCGAGCAGTACTTC
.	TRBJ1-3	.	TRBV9	CASSVAGGGNTIYF	TGTGCCAGCAGCGTCGCAGGCGGCGGAAACACCATATATTTT